This TCR beta chain was obtained from a study of CD8+ T cells in alopecia areata. Overall study findings and caveats: Patients shared TCRs less clearly than mice did, possibly for HLA-related reasons.

CDR3 length equals 15 residues. Trimming took 4 bases from V and 5 from J; bases not matched to a gene: 4. Germline V CDR1 and CDR2: SGHNT, YYREEE (reference sequence). Treatment: oral pan-JAK inhibitor, 5-10 mg twice daily. Regarding this clone: Its antigen is unidentified.

The authors extracted RNA and reverse transcribed it into cDNA as the sequencing template. Measured with immunoSEQ multiplex PCR; TCRdb has only the in-frame clones, and not every one. Of approximately 280,000 clones listed, 58% are singletons. The TCR was taken from a human donor with alopecia areata. Sequenced material: CD4+ T cells sorted from blood, taken at week 24, from a patient treated with tofacitinib. J is TRBJ2-5 and V is TRBV5-4, with TRBD2 matching 14 bases. The CDR3, as DNA: TGTGCCAGCAGCATGGGACTAGCGGGGGTTGAGACCCAGTACTTC. Its translation is CASSMGLAGVETQYF.